These 31 T cell receptor beta chains were sequenced from one sample in a study of blood T cell repertoires in COVID-19. Produced via immunoSEQ multiplex PCR; TCRdb's table is partial and in-frame only. The data show about 160,000 clones, 80% seen once. Sequencing was performed on PBMCs or T cells enriched from blood (not recorded which). Source of these receptors: a woman in her sixties who had recovered from COVID-19.

The V and J genes are TRBV7-2 and TRBJ2-4; TRBD2 matches at 11 bases. The germline V gene has CDR1 SGHTA and CDR2 FQGNSA. V dropped 5 bases and J dropped 8; count of bases not matched to a gene: 8. This CDR3 region has 15 residues. The CDR3 DNA reads as TGTGCCAGCAGCACCCCTAGCGGGGGGAAGGACATTCAGTACTTC. It is translated as CASSTPSGGKDIQYF.

V and J are TRBV7-3 and TRBJ2-3, with D possibly being TRBD1 (5 bases). Germline V gene sequence: CDR1 SGHTA, CDR2 FQGTGA. The CDR3 has 14 residues. V was shortened by 3 bases and J by 4 bases, with 11 bases between the two germline ends. In nucleotides, the CDR3 is TGTGCCAGCAGCTTGGGGCATACGGCAGATACGCAGTATTTT. It is translated as CASSLGHTADTQYF.

The chain links TRBV12-3 or TRBV12-4 to TRBJ1-1; D is possibly TRBD1 (5 bases). V lost 2 bases, J lost 6 bases, and 7 bases lay in between. This CDR3 is 12 amino acids long. The CDR3 reads CASSLWGAEAFF. CDR3 DNA: TGTGCCAGCAGTTTATGGGGGGCTGAAGCTTTCTTT.

The chain links TRBV5-1 to TRBJ2-5; 8 nucleotides line up with TRBD2. CDR3 size: 13 residues. The junction had 7 bases not matched to a gene; V was cut back by 8 bases and J by 4 bases. Germline loops: CDR1 SGHRS, CDR2 YFSETQ. The CDR3 loop is CARFRGGVETQYF. CDR3 nucleotide sequence: TGCGCCAGATTTCGGGGGGGAGTAGAGACCCAGTACTTC.

This clone was observed a few times. The chain links TRBV5-4 to TRBJ2-5, with TRBD2 identical over 7 bases. V shed 3 bases and J 4 bases; nucleotides not matched to a gene: 6. The CDR3 has 14 amino acids. Per the germline V gene, CDR1 is SGHNT and CDR2 is YYREEE (reference sequence). DNA of the CDR3: TGTGCCAGCAGCTGGGAGGGACGGCGAGAGACCCAGTACTTC. Encoded protein: CASSWEGRRETQYF.

This clone has at least ten counts. The chain uses TRBV2 and TRBJ2-7, with D hard to call. Trimming took 6 bases from V and 0 from J, leaving 9 bases between them. In germline, CDR1 is SNHLY, CDR2 FYNNEI. This CDR3 is 13 amino acids long. The CDR3 bases are TGTGCCAGCAGCGCCGACAACTCCTACGAGCAGTACTTC. It encodes CASSADNSYEQYF.

The chain recombines TRBV5-6 with TRBJ2-7; 8 nucleotides agree with TRBD2. This CDR3 has 13 amino acids. CDR1 is SGHDT and CDR2 is YYEEEE in the germline V gene. V lost 5 bases, J lost 5 bases, and 6 bases stayed unmatched. In DNA, the CDR3 is TGTGCCAGCAGTTCGGGGGGGGCCGACGAGCAGTACTTC. Its translation: CASSSGGADEQYF.

The genes are TRBV6-5 and TRBJ2-5; possible D gene TRBD1, 5 bases. The V end was cut by 0 bases, the J end by 5 bases, with 13 bases between. The CDR3 contains 15 residues. Germline V gene data show CDR1 as MNHEY and CDR2 as SVGAGI. The CDR3 spells CASSYSKGRWETQYF. The CDR3 DNA follows: TGTGCCAGCAGTTACTCGAAGGGGCGGTGGGAGACCCAGTACTTC.

This clone was detected only once. The chain links TRBV6-5 to TRBJ1-3; D ambiguous. Germline V lookup: CDR1 MNHEY, CDR2 SVGAGI. V lost 0 bases, J lost 1 base, and 10 bases lay in between. The CDR3 consists of 16 residues. CDR3 loop: CASSYSSPKSGNTIYF. The CDR3 bases are TGTGCCAGCAGTTACTCGAGCCCTAAGTCTGGAAACACCATATATTTT.

The chain recombines TRBV19 with TRBJ2-2, with TRBD1 matching 8 bases. The V gene's germline CDR1 is LNHDA and CDR2 SQIVND (reference sequence). V was pared by 5 bases and J by 1 base, with 3 bases of the junction left unmatched. CDR3 length equals 15 residues. The chain's CDR3 is CASSGGQVNTGELFF. Here the CDR3 DNA reads TGTGCCAGTAGTGGGGGACAGGTGAACACCGGGGAGCTGTTTTTT.

In this sample, this clone turned up a few times. V and J are TRBV30 and TRBJ2-7; a possible D gene is TRBD1 (6 bases). Germline V gene data show CDR1 as GTSNPN and CDR2 as SVGIG (reference sequence). V was shortened by 2 bases and J by 3 bases, with 17 bases between the two germline ends. This CDR3 contains 15 residues. For the CDR3, the DNA is TGTGCCTGGAGTTGGATAACGGACAGCCGCTACGAGCAGTACTTC. Its protein is CAWSWITDSRYEQYF.

The V call is TRBV7-2, the J call TRBJ1-3; possibly TRBD1 for D (6 bases). The CDR3 has 15 amino acids. Per germline, CDR1 SGHTA and CDR2 FQGNSA. V shed 2 bases and J shed 4 bases, with 12 bases lying between them. The CDR3 spells CASSLHGGAGNTIYF. CDR3 DNA: TGTGCCAGCAGCTTACATGGGGGGGCCGGAAACACCATATATTTT.

The genes are TRBV2 and TRBJ2-5, with a weak D call TRBD2 (5 bases). CDR1 SNHLY and CDR2 FYNNEI come from the germline V gene. Trimming stripped 4 bases from V and 5 bases from J, with 8 bases between. The CDR3 contains 12 residues. The DNA of the CDR3 is TGTGCCAGCAGTGTCGAGCGGGAGACCCAGTACTTC. It codes for CASSVERETQYF.

There are many counts of this clone. This chain connects TRBV18 to TRBJ1-2; D unresolved. V was shortened by 1 base and J by 3 bases, with 9 bases between the two germline ends. CDR1 is KGHSH and CDR2 is LQKENI in the germline V gene. The CDR3 has 14 amino acids. CDR3 protein: CASSPLGQDYGYTF. Here the CDR3 DNA reads TGTGCCAGCTCACCACTGGGCCAGGACTATGGCTACACCTTC.

V usage is TRBV3-1 (or the pseudogene TRBV3-2) and J usage is TRBJ1-1; 9 bases map to TRBD1. CDR1 and CDR2 from the germline V gene are LGHDT and YNNKEL (reference sequence). This CDR3 comprises 13 residues. V shed 5 bases, J shed 5 bases, and the junction held 3 bases outside the gene matches. The CDR3 region has the DNA TGTGCCAGCAGCGGACAGGGGACGACTGAAGCTTTCTTT. It encodes CASSGQGTTEAFF.

The V call is TRBV7-3, the J call TRBJ2-1; a weak D match, TRBD2 (6 bases). V gave up 5 bases and J gave up 12 bases, with 17 bases separating them. CDR1 is SGHTA and CDR2 is FQGTGA in the germline V gene. The CDR3 covers 13 residues. CDR3 sequence (DNA): TGTGCCAGCAGCAGGGACTCCAAGGAGCGGCAGTTCTTC. Protein sequence: CASSRDSKERQFF.

The chain links TRBV9 to TRBJ1-1, with D possibly TRBD1 on 6 matching bases. Germline CDR1 reads SGDLS; CDR2 reads YYNGEE. CDR3 size: 15 residues. The germline V and J ends were trimmed by 0 bases and 5 bases, with 14 bases remaining between them. CDR3: CASSVVSGVDTEAFF. For the CDR3, the DNA is TGTGCCAGCAGCGTAGTATCAGGGGTGGATACTGAAGCTTTCTTT.

The chain is built from TRBV12-5 and TRBJ2-1, with 8 bases that match TRBD1. This CDR3 is 16 amino acids long. Trimming removed 1 base from V and 4 bases from J; junction bases left unmatched: 6. Germline values: CDR1 LGHNT, CDR2 FRNRAP. The CDR3 DNA follows: TGTGCTAGTGGTTTGGCCCGAACAGGGGGATACAATGAGCAGTTCTTC. It encodes CASGLARTGGYNEQFF.

The CDR3 region is CASNPRGNYGYTF. The CDR3 DNA reads as TGTGCCAGCAATCCCAGGGGGAACTATGGCTACACCTTC. The J gene is TRBJ1-2, the V gene TRBV12-3 or TRBV12-4, with 7 bases fitting TRBD1. V shed 7 bases and J 2 bases; nucleotides not matched to a gene: 4. The CDR3 is made up of 13 amino acids.

This clone came up once. This chain links TRBV12-3 or TRBV12-4 with TRBJ2-5; 7 bases match TRBD1. Losses at the gene ends were 8 bases for V and 7 bases for J; bases not matched to a gene: 10. The CDR3 consists of 13 residues. CDR3 bases: TGTGCCAGCCATGACAGGGCTTACGGGACCCAGTACTTC. It specifies CASHDRAYGTQYF.

On this clone: A much larger clone lies a single base off, so this may be a read error. Other nucleotide sequences from this sample produce the same CDR3. V usage is TRBV5-6 and J usage is TRBJ2-7; D might be TRBD2 (6 bases). The CDR3 sequence is 13 residues long. Germline V CDR1 and CDR2: SGHDT, YYEEEE. The CDR3 spells CASSLFQGGEQYF. For the CDR3, the DNA is TGTGCCAGTAGCTTGTTCCAGGGAGGCGAGCAGTACTTC.

The CDR3 DNA sequence: TGTGCCAGCGCCAGCGCAGGGAACTTGAACACTGAAGCTTTCTTT. As protein: CASASAGNLNTEAFF. V gene TRBV27 combines with J gene TRBJ1-1, with D perhaps TRBD1 (5 bases). From germline, CDR1 is MNHEY and CDR2 SMNVEV (reference sequence). Trimming removed 8 bases at V and 0 bases at J, with 16 bases between. The CDR3 sequence is 15 residues long.

This clone was detected only a few times. The chain has TRBV25-1 and TRBJ2-1; D remains ambiguous. V was trimmed by 2 bases and J by 4 bases, leaving 9 bases between them. This CDR3 is 14 amino acids long. Germline lookup yields CDR1 MGHDK and CDR2 SYGVNS. The CDR3: CASSEAPAYNEQFF. In DNA form, the CDR3 reads TGTGCCAGCAGTGAAGCGCCAGCGTACAATGAGCAGTTCTTC. Looking up the rest from reference TRBV25-1 and TRBJ2-1 gives the full variable domain: EADIYQTPRYLVIGTGKKITLECSQTMGHDKMYWYQQDPGMELHLIHYSYGVNSTEKGDLSSESTVSRIRTEHFPLTLESARPSHTSQYLCASSEAPAYNEQFFGPGTRLTVL.

This rearrangement joins TRBV12-1 to TRBJ2-7; the D segment call TRBD2 is taken from the table without a DNA check. TRBV12-1 corresponds to a pseudogene. The CDR3 length is 15 residues. In DNA, the CDR3 is TGTGCCAGCAGCTTTAGAACTAGCGGGGGGGTTGAGCAGTACTTC. Protein product: CASSFRTSGGVEQYF.

The chain joins TRBV27 to TRBJ2-7; 9 bases map to TRBD1. The CDR3 covers 14 residues. V shed 6 bases and J 2 bases; nucleotides not matched to a gene: 5. Germline V gives CDR1 MNHEY, CDR2 SMNVEV (reference sequence). The CDR3 coding sequence is TGTGCCAGCAGCCCCGGACAGGGGACCTACGAGCAGTACTTC. It encodes CASSPGQGTYEQYF.

This chain joins TRBV7-7 and TRBJ2-1; D may be TRBD1 (6 bases). The CDR3 extends over 13 amino acids. Between the trimmed V and J ends, which lost 5 bases and 8 bases, there was a span of 13 bases. Germline values: CDR1 SSHAT, CDR2 FNYEAQ (reference sequence). The DNA for the CDR3 is TGTGCCAGCAGCCGGAGACAGGCGGATGAGCAGTTCTTC. Protein: CASSRRQADEQFF.

This clone was recorded a few times. The chain joins TRBV7-2 to TRBJ2-3, with D uncertain. This CDR3 is built from 14 residues. Trimming stripped 5 bases from V and 1 base from J, with 10 bases between. Germline V lookup: CDR1 SGHTA, CDR2 FQGNSA. The CDR3, as DNA: TGTGCCAGCAGCCAGACTCGCGGCACAGATACGCAGTATTTT. It yields the protein CASSQTRGTDTQYF.

J is TRBJ2-2 and V is TRBV4-2; TRBD2 matches at 12 bases. V lost 0 bases and J lost 7; bases outside the gene matches: 6. CDR3 length: 17 amino acids. Per germline, CDR1 LGHNA and CDR2 YNFKEQ. The CDR3 bases are TGTGCCAGCAGCCAAGAGAACTTACTAGCGGGGGGCGGGGAGCTGTTTTTT. As protein: CASSQENLLAGGGELFF.

The V call is TRBV9, the J call TRBJ2-2; maybe TRBD1 (6 bases). The CDR3 sequence is 14 residues long. Germline CDR1 and CDR2: SGDLS and YYNGEE. V dropped 0 bases and J dropped 5 bases, with 8 bases sitting between them. CDR3 amino acids: CASSVEGETGELFF. CDR3 coding DNA: TGTGCCAGCAGCGTAGAGGGGGAAACCGGGGAGCTGTTTTTT. Using reference TRBV9 and TRBJ2-2 for the parts outside the CDR3, the full variable domain is DSGVTQTPKHLITATGQRVTLRCSPRSGDLSVYWYQQSLDQGLQFLIQYYNGEERAKGNILERFSAQQFPDLHSELNLSSLELGDSALYFCASSVEGETGELFFGEGSRLTVL.

V usage is TRBV24-1 and J usage is TRBJ2-3; D is perhaps TRBD1 (6 bases). The CDR3 has 16 residues. The V and J ends lost 5 bases and 4 bases respectively, with 18 bases between them. The germline CDR1 and CDR2 sequences are KGHDR and SFDVKD. CDR3 DNA sequence: TGTGCCACCAGTGCCTCCGGCACAGGGCGGCCAGATACGCAGTATTTT. It is translated as CATSASGTGRPDTQYF.

This clone was seen once. The rearrangement links TRBV5-1 to TRBJ2-2, with TRBD1 identical over 7 bases. With V trimmed by 5 bases and J by 5 bases, 6 bases remained unmatched. Per germline, CDR1 SGHRS and CDR2 YFSETQ. There are 14 residues in the CDR3. CDR3 DNA sequence: TGCGCCAGCAGTTCGGGACAGCCGACCGGGGAGCTGTTTTTT. It codes for CASSSGQPTGELFF.